This is a list of T cell receptor beta chains from one sample in a study of T cell responses to AZD1222 COVID-19 vaccine. Sequencing used immunoSEQ multiplex PCR; TCRdb keeps in-frame clones, though not all of them. The table lists 150,000 or so clones, approximately 90% of them singletons. The material was peripheral blood, obtained on day 0 of AZD1222 vaccination. The receptors were gathered from an adult in good health. CDR3s include the opening cysteine and the closing phenylalanine or tryptophan. The D gene is left open where the match is weak. Rows may omit the clone size; those that give it use once, few, many or a size class.

j_call,clone_size,v_call,d_call,cdr3_aa,cdr3_nt
TRBJ1-2,NA,TRBV6-5,NA,CASSYSFGVGYTF,TGTGCCAGCAGTTACTCTTTCGGGGTAGGCTACACCTTC
TRBJ1-2,once,TRBV9,TRBD1,CASSGLRGVNGYTF,TGTGCCAGCAGCGGGCTCAGGGGGGTCAATGGCTACACCTTC
TRBJ1-3,NA,TRBV28,NA,CASSLGSSGNTIYF,TGTGCCAGCAGTTTAGGGAGCTCTGGAAACACCATATATTTT
TRBJ2-7,NA,TRBV5-1,TRBD2,CATASVTSGVIEQYF,TGCGCCACCGCTTCCGTGACTAGCGGGGTTATCGAGCAGTACTTC
TRBJ1-1,NA,TRBV28,NA,CASSFMGVVTEAFF,TGTGCCAGCAGTTTTATGGGGGTTGTCACTGAAGCTTTCTTT
TRBJ2-7,NA,TRBV7-2,NA,CASSIDWGRGEQYF,TGTGCCAGCAGCATTGATTGGGGACGAGGCGAGCAGTACTTC
TRBJ2-1,NA,TRBV9,TRBD2,CASSVQGGGNEQFF,TGTGCCAGCAGCGTACAGGGCGGGGGCAATGAGCAGTTCTTC
TRBJ1-6,NA,TRBV30,NA,CAWRCTFLGLLGSPLHF,TGTGCCTGGAGATGTACTTTCTTGGGCTTACTGGGTTCACCCCTCCACTTT
TRBJ1-2,NA,TRBV6-2/TRBV6-3,NA,CASSYAAGYTF,TGTGCCAGCAGTTACGCAGCCGGCTACACCTTC
TRBJ1-5,NA,TRBV7-9,NA,CASTWDVQPQHF,TGTGCCAGCACCTGGGACGTTCAGCCCCAGCATTTT
TRBJ1-5,NA,TRBV28,NA,CASSLGVDDQPQHF,TGTGCCAGCAGTTTAGGTGTCGATGATCAGCCCCAGCATTTT
TRBJ2-1,NA,TRBV12-5,NA,CASGLVQGGVYNEQFF,TGTGCTAGTGGTTTGGTCCAGGGAGGTGTCTACAATGAGCAGTTCTTC
TRBJ1-1,once,TRBV19,NA,CASNWPGGDSENTEAFF,TGTGCCAGTAATTGGCCAGGCGGGGATTCCGAGAACACTGAAGCTTTCTTT
TRBJ1-1,NA,TRBV7-9,TRBD1,CASSLADPGQGRRNTEAFF,TGTGCCAGCAGCTTAGCGGATCCGGGACAGGGAAGACGGAACACTGAAGCTTTCTTT
TRBJ2-5,NA,TRBV7-9,TRBD2,CASRTSGRIRSETQYF,TGTGCCAGCAGAACTAGCGGGAGAATAAGGTCGGAGACCCAGTACTTC
TRBJ1-4,NA,TRBV6-1,NA,CASSEQATNEKLFF,TGTGCCAGCAGTGAACAAGCAACTAATGAAAAACTGTTTTTT
TRBJ2-1,NA,TRBV7-2,NA,CASRPPPGYNEQFF,TGTGCCAGCAGGCCCCCCCCAGGTTACAATGAGCAGTTCTTC
TRBJ1-1,few,TRBV5-1,NA,CASSLRGPWITEAFF,TGCGCCAGCAGCTTGCGGGGGCCCTGGATCACTGAAGCTTTCTTT
TRBJ1-2,NA,TRBV29-1,TRBD1,CSVERDRGYGYTF,TGCAGCGTTGAACGCGACAGGGGCTATGGCTACACCTTC
TRBJ1-2,NA,TRBV10-3,TRBD1,CAISDGGSGGYGYTF,TGTGCCATCAGTGACGGTGGATCAGGGGGCTATGGCTACACCTTC
TRBJ2-1,NA,TRBV29-1,TRBD2,CSVKAGVLFF,TGCAGCGTTAAAGCGGGAGTCCTGTTCTTC
TRBJ2-1,NA,TRBV28,TRBD1,CASDWTGGGNEQFF,TGTGCCAGCGATTGGACAGGGGGAGGCAATGAGCAGTTCTTC
TRBJ1-1,NA,TRBV7-9,NA,CASSSSTGEAFF,TGTGCCAGCAGCTCGAGTACAGGGGAAGCTTTCTTT
TRBJ2-7,NA,TRBV12-3/TRBV12-4,NA,CASSFGGGYEQYF,TGTGCCAGCAGTTTCGGTGGGGGTTACGAGCAGTACTTC
TRBJ1-5,NA,TRBV28,TRBD1,CASSLGSQRGHQPQHF,TGTGCCAGCAGTTTAGGGAGTCAGAGGGGGCATCAGCCCCAGCATTTT
TRBJ2-7,NA,TRBV6-1,TRBD1,CASSEEGTGPYEQYF,TGTGCCAGCAGTGAAGAGGGGACAGGGCCCTACGAGCAGTACTTC
TRBJ2-7,NA,TRBV3-1/TRBV3-2,NA,CASSQERLGTYEQYF,TGTGCCAGCAGCCAAGAGCGGCTCGGAACCTACGAGCAGTACTTC
TRBJ2-3,NA,TRBV11-1,NA,CASSPGSATWGDTQYF,TGTGCCAGCAGCCCGGGTTCGGCAACTTGGGGAGATACGCAGTATTTT
TRBJ2-5,NA,TRBV7-2,TRBD1,CASSSTGLETQYF,TGTGCCAGCAGCTCGACAGGGTTAGAGACCCAGTACTTC
TRBJ2-1,NA,TRBV4-1,TRBD1,CASSQAYMKGVGDRGFF,TGCGCCAGCAGCCAAGCCTACATGAAGGGAGTGGGGGACAGGGGTTTCTTC
TRBJ2-1,NA,TRBV6-5,NA,CASLGGVVGEQFF,TGTGCCAGCCTGGGAGGTGTTGTTGGTGAGCAGTTCTTC
TRBJ2-5,NA,TRBV7-9,TRBD1,CASSLGQGSIETQYF,TGTGCCAGCAGCTTGGGACAGGGGAGTATAGAGACCCAGTACTTC
TRBJ2-5,NA,TRBV11-2,NA,CASSSPGRSQETQYF,TGTGCCAGCAGCTCCCCGGGAAGGAGCCAAGAGACCCAGTACTTC
TRBJ2-5,once,TRBV7-8,TRBD1,CASSSSDRGGQETQYF,TGTGCCAGCAGCTCTTCCGACAGGGGAGGCCAAGAGACCCAGTACTTC
TRBJ2-7,NA,TRBV4-1,NA,CASSQEGAQVFEQYF,TGCGCCAGCAGCCAGGAGGGGGCGCAGGTTTTCGAGCAGTACTTC
TRBJ2-5,NA,TRBV5-8,NA,CASSLAGVSQETQYF,TGTGCCAGCAGCTTGGCCGGGGTCTCCCAAGAGACCCAGTACTTC
TRBJ1-5,NA,TRBV28,NA,CASSLERLGNQPQHF,TGTGCCAGCAGTTTGGAGAGGCTAGGCAATCAGCCCCAGCATTTT
TRBJ2-7,NA,TRBV7-4,TRBD2,CATPLREPPYEQYF,TGTGCCACCCCGCTGCGGGAGCCGCCCTACGAGCAGTACTTC
TRBJ2-1,NA,TRBV5-6,NA,CASSYSPLTLLHEQFF,TGTGCCAGCAGCTATAGCCCCCTCACGTTATTGCATGAGCAGTTCTTC
TRBJ2-3,NA,TRBV9,NA,CASSVAGETDTQYF,TGTGCCAGCAGCGTAGCCGGAGAGACAGATACGCAGTATTTT
TRBJ2-7,NA,TRBV5-1,TRBD2,CASSLSTSGTEQYF,TGCGCCAGCAGCCTATCAACTAGCGGGACCGAGCAGTACTTC
TRBJ2-5,NA,TRBV5-1,TRBD1,CASSLGQGKETQYF,TGCGCCAGCAGCTTGGGACAGGGTAAAGAGACCCAGTACTTC
TRBJ2-3,NA,TRBV4-3,TRBD1,CASSHGTGYTTDTQYF,TGCGCCAGCAGCCATGGGACAGGCTATACCACAGATACGCAGTATTTT
TRBJ1-5,NA,TRBV30,NA,CAWSVGGGQPQHF,TGTGCCTGGAGTGTTGGAGGTGGTCAGCCCCAGCATTTT
TRBJ1-1,NA,TRBV15,NA,CATSRGGGRTEAFF,TGTGCCACCAGCAGAGGTGGAGGGCGCACTGAAGCTTTCTTT
TRBJ1-5,NA,TRBV16,NA,CASTRSSNQPQHF,TGTGCCAGCACCCGGAGTAGCAATCAGCCCCAGCATTTT
TRBJ2-5,NA,TRBV3-1/TRBV3-2,TRBD2,CASSLKTSGSLETQYF,TGTGCCAGCAGTCTTAAGACTAGCGGGAGCTTGGAGACCCAGTACTTC
TRBJ2-1,NA,TRBV27,NA,CASSLNNEQFF,TGTGCCAGCAGTCTCAACAATGAGCAGTTCTTC
TRBJ1-6,NA,TRBV7-2,NA,CASSSPWGTGNNSPLHF,TGTGCCAGCAGCTCCCCCTGGGGGACCGGAAATAATTCACCCCTCCACTTT
TRBJ2-3,once,TRBV19,TRBD1,CASSILGQGGTDTQYF,TGTGCCAGTAGTATATTGGGACAGGGGGGCACAGATACGCAGTATTTT
TRBJ2-1,NA,TRBV6-2/TRBV6-3,NA,CASSPQGFPSYNEQFF,TGTGCCAGCAGTCCCCAGGGATTCCCCTCCTACAATGAGCAGTTCTTC
TRBJ2-1,NA,TRBV7-9,NA,CASNPTSYNEQFF,TGTGCCAGCAACCCGACCAGCTACAATGAGCAGTTCTTC